These T cell receptor beta chains were read from a single sample in a study of T cell responses to AZD1222 COVID-19 vaccine. Here immunoSEQ multiplex PCR was the method, and the copy in TCRdb shows in-frame clones only, minus some. The sample has 150,000 to 200,000 clones, roughly 88% seen once. The sequencing used peripheral blood, collected 28 days after the second AZD1222 dose. These receptors were collected from an adult who received the AZD1222 COVID-19 vaccine. Both conserved end residues are trimmed from each CDR3. A D gene is named only where the DNA matches it firmly.

. | TRBV28 | ASRLTVLYEQY
TRBD1 | TRBV7-9 | ASSTRDRGGYNSPLH
. | TRBV3-1/TRBV3-2 | ASSQVGNYGYT
TRBD1 | TRBV2 | ASSGQGYGYT
. | TRBV6-2/TRBV6-3 | ASSYGRGREGTQY
. | TRBV5-6 | ASSILPGNTGELF
TRBD2 | TRBV19 | ASRDPGSGGQDTQY
. | TRBV7-2 | ASSLFGSSQPQH
. | TRBV3-1/TRBV3-2 | ASSQLSNEQY
TRBD1 | TRBV25-1 | ASSRDSSYEQY
TRBD1 | TRBV7-8 | ASSAQTGMGEAF
. | TRBV20-1 | SASRATQVRNNEQF
TRBD2 | TRBV7-2 | ASSLEASGGAVDTQY
TRBD1 | TRBV11-2 | ASSLAGTGGETQY
. | TRBV3-1/TRBV3-2 | ASSQATNEKLF
TRBD2 | TRBV28 | ASNERRGVADTQY
. | TRBV20-1 | SASQRGYT
TRBD2 | TRBV5-5 | ASTLGGVGYEQY
. | TRBV10-3 | ATLRGGPQETQY
. | TRBV27 | ASSPGASTNYEQY
TRBD2 | TRBV30 | AWSNGGAYEQY
. | TRBV7-9 | ASSLSVQNYGYT
. | TRBV4-2 | ASSQPTGELF
. | TRBV6-5 | ASKGLSSYEQY
. | TRBV5-4 | ASSPKSRVENTEAF
TRBD2 | TRBV3-1/TRBV3-2 | ASSRGGADTQY
TRBD1 | TRBV28 | ASSLSDRGRETQY
. | TRBV30 | AWRGRGGNQPQH
. | TRBV6-5 | ASDRTIGGSYEQY
. | TRBV7-9 | ASSRRGPIQAEQY
TRBD1 | TRBV25-1 | ASSELDRNYGYT
. | TRBV24-1 | ATIPPGPPPVNYGYT
. | TRBV20-1 | SARVTDTQY
. | TRBV7-9 | ASSSGRGASHTGELF
. | TRBV5-8 | ASSLGYRRETQY
TRBD2 | TRBV7-2 | ASSLSLAGTQY
TRBD1 | TRBV4-2 | ASSLGSASDRGPEQY
TRBD1 | TRBV4-2 | ASSQVGGANYGYT
. | TRBV5-1 | ASSPGLGITDTQY
. | TRBV9 | ASSNPGDNEKLF
TRBD2 | TRBV4-1 | ASSQDAGVGNIQY
TRBD1 | TRBV10-3 | AISETGGTDTQY
. | TRBV15 | ATSRDLVEAYGYT
TRBD2 | TRBV5-1 | ASSTRTSGPDTQY
. | TRBV19 | ASTLGQNTGELF
. | TRBV5-1 | ASSLGESTEAF
TRBD1 | TRBV10-3 | AISDIGTGINIQY
TRBD2 | TRBV4-1 | ASSQALAGGIDTQY
TRBD1 | TRBV27 | ASRRQGGNTEAF
. | TRBV2 | ASRSGRGNNQPQH
TRBD1 | TRBV28 | ASDYGDRDNEQF
TRBD2 | TRBV9 | ASTPAAGGFTDTQY
. | TRBV5-1 | ASSLIGANTGELF
TRBD2 | TRBV28 | ASSPLAPGLAGGLDTQY
TRBD1 | TRBV7-3 | ASSSTGGDEQY